This TCR beta chain is from a study of shared clonotypes between healthy human individuals. Authors' processing steps: ImmunoSEQ only sent back junction sequences with no quality scores, so filtering was done differently. Here immunoSEQ multiplex PCR was the method, and the copy in TCRdb shows in-frame clones only, minus some. The DNA gave D and trimming, while V, J and clone size come from that table. Of 490,000 or so clones in the sample, roughly four fifths were seen once. CDR3 length equals 14 residues. Germline assignment: CDR1 SGDLS and CDR2 YYNGEE. V lost 3 bases, J lost 5 bases, and 7 bases stayed unmatched. This clone was counted between two and nine times. All participating donors were Caucasian adults from Nashville, Tennessee.

This chain joins TRBV9 and TRBJ2-5, with 7 positions matching TRBD1. The clonotype originates from a woman in her forties in good health. Some clones in this sample may be carry-over from other donors' samples. Sequencing used PBMCs. The CDR3 loop reads CASSGHYRGETQYF. DNA for the CDR3: TGTGCCAGCAGCGGTCATTACAGGGGTGAGACCCAGTACTTC.